The present T cell receptor beta chain was sequenced within a study of post-analysis software for immune sequencing data. As for the study in general: The study covered relapsing-remitting, secondary progressive and progressive-relapsing courses of multiple sclerosis.

Incorporated into the TCR beta cDNA libraries were unique molecular identifiers, which served to reduce PCR and sequencing biases. The yield from around 1 to 10 million T cells was around 500,000 cDNA molecules in total. Each CDR3 protein gets one entry after TCRdb re-called the PCR reads with MiXCR. Of about 160,000 distinct CDR3 sequences listed, around 36% are singletons. On this clonotype: What it recognizes is unknown.

Findings and caveats of the study: Strong co-clustering by F measure was evident for samples that had been prepared in the same batch. In patients, TRBV5-6, TRBV5-1 and TRBV20-1 belonged to several TRBV segments found more frequently than in controls.

This CDR3 spans 17 amino acids. Germline lookup yields CDR1 MDHEN and CDR2 SYDVKM. Trimming removed 4 bases from V and 0 bases from J; junction bases left unmatched: 10. This clonotype was sampled from a girl aged 10 to 17 with multiple sclerosis. The sequencing used blood, collected after autologous hematopoietic stem cell transplantation. The V and J genes are TRBV28 and TRBJ1-2, with TRBD1 matching 8 bases. The CDR3 reads CASSSIRQGLANYGYTF. The CDR3 DNA reads TGTGCCAGCAGTTCCATTCGACAGGGGCTAGCTAACTATGGCTACACCTTC.